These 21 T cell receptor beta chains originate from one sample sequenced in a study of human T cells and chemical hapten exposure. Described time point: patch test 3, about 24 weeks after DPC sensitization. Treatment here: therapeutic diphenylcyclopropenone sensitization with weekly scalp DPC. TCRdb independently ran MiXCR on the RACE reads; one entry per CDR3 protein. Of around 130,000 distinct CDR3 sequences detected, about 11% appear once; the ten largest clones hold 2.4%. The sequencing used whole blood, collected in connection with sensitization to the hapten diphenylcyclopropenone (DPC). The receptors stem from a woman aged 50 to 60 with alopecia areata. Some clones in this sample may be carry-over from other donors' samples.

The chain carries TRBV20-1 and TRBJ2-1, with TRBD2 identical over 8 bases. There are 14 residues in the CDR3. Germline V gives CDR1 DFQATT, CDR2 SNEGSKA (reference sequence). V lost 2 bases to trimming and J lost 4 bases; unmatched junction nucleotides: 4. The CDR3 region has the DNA TGCAGTGCTAGATTGGCGGGGGGTTACAATGAGCAGTTCTTC. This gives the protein CSARLAGGYNEQFF.

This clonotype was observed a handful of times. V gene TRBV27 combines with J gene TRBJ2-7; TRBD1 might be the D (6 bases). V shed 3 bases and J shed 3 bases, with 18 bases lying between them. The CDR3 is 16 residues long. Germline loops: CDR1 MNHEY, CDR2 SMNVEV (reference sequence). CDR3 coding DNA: TGTGCCAGCAGTTTTACTTCGGGACCCAGGGGCTACGAGCAGTACTTC. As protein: CASSFTSGPRGYEQYF.

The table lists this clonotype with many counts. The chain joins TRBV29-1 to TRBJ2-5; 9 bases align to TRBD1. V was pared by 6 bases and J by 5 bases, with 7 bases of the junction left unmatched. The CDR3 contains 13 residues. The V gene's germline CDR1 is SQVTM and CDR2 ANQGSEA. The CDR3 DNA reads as TGCAGCGTAATGGGACAGGGTAGGGAGACCCAGTACTTC. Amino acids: CSVMGQGRETQYF.

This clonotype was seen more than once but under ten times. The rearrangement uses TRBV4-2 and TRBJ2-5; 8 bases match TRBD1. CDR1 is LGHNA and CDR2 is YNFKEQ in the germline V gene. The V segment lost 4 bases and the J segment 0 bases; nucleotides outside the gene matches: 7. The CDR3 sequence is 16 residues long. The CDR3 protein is CASSLRQGSDQETQYF. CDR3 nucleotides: TGTGCCAGCAGCCTAAGACAGGGGTCGGACCAAGAGACCCAGTACTTC.

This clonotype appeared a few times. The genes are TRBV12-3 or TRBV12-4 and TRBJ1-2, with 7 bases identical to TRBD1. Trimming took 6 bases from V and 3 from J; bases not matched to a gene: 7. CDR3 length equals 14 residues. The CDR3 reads CASRSRQGDYGYTF. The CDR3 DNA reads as TGTGCCAGCAGGTCTCGACAGGGCGACTATGGCTACACCTTC.

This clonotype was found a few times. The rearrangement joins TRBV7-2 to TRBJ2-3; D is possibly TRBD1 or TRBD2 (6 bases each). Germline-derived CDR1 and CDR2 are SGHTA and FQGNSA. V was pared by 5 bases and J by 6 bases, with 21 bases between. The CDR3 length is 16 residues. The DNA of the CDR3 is TGTGCCAGCAGCCGAGTTTGGGGGCAGGGAGGCGATACGCAGTATTTT. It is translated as CASSRVWGQGGDTQYF.

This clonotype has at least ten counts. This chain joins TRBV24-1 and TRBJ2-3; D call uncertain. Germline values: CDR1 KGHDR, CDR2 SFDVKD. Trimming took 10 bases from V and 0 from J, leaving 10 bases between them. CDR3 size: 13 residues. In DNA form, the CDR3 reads TGTGCCACTCTCCAATCGAGCACAGATACGCAGTATTTT. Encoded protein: CATLQSSTDTQYF.

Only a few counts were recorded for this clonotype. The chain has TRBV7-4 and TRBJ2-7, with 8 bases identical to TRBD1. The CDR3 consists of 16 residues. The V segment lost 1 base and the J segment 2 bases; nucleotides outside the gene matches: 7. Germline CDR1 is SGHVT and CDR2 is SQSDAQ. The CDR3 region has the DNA TGTGCCAGCAGCTTAGTAGGGGACAGGCGACCCTACGAGCAGTACTTC. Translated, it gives CASSLVGDRRPYEQYF.

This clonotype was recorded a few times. CDR3 nucleotide sequence: TGCAGTGCTGCCGGGACGGTAAGCTCCTACGAGCAGTACTTC. Protein: CSAAGTVSSYEQYF. This rearrangement joins TRBV20-1 to TRBJ2-7; either TRBD1 or TRBD2 may fit D (5 bases each). The CDR3 is 14 amino acids. CDR1 DFQATT and CDR2 SNEGSKA come from the germline V gene (reference sequence). Trimming removed 5 bases from V and 0 bases from J, with 14 bases in between.

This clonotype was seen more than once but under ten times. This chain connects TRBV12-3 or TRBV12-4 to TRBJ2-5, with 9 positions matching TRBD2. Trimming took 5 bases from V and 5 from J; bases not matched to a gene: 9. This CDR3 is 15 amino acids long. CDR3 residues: CASSTASGEGETQYF. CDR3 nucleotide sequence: TGTGCCAGCAGTACCGCTAGCGGGGAGGGGGAGACCCAGTACTTC.

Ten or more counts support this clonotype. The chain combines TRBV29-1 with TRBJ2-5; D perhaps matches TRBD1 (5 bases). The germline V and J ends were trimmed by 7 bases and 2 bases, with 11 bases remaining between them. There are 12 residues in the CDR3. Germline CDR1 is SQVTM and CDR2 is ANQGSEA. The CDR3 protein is CSAKTGQETQYF. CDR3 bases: TGCAGCGCAAAAACAGGACAAGAGACCCAGTACTTC.

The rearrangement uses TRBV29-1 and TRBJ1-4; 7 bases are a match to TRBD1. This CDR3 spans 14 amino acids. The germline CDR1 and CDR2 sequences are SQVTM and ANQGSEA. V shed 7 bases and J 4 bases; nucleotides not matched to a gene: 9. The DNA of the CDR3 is TGCAGCGCCCTGACAGGGTCGCGTAATGAAAAACTGTTTTTT. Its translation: CSALTGSRNEKLFF.

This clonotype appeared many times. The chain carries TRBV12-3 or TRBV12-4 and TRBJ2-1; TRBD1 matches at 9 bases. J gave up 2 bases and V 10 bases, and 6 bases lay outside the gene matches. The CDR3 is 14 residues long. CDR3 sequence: CATAGTGTYNEQFF. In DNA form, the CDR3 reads TGTGCCACCGCCGGGACAGGGACCTACAATGAGCAGTTCTTC.

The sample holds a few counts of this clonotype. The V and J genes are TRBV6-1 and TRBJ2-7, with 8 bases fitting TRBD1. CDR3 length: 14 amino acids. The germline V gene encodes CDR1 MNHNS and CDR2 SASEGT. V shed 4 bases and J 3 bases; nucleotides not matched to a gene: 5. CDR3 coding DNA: TGTGCCAGCAGTGGCCGGGACAGGCACTACGAGCAGTACTTC. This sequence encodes CASSGRDRHYEQYF.

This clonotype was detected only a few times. The CDR3 region has the DNA TGTGCCAGCAGCGTGGGGGAACGACCGGGAAAGACCCAGTACTTC. Translating gives CASSVGERPGKTQYF. This chain joins TRBV9 and TRBJ2-5; D tentatively fits TRBD1 or TRBD2 (5 bases each). V lost 2 bases and J 6 bases, leaving 17 bases between the germline ends. The CDR3 is 15 residues long. In germline, CDR1 is SGDLS, CDR2 YYNGEE.

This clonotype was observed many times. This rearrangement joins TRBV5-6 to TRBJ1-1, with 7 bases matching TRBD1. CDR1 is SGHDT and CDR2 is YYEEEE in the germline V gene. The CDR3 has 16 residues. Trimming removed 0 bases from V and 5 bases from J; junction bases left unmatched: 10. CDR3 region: CASSLAPTGMRTEAFF. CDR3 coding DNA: TGTGCCAGCAGCTTGGCCCCGACAGGGATGAGAACTGAAGCTTTCTTT.

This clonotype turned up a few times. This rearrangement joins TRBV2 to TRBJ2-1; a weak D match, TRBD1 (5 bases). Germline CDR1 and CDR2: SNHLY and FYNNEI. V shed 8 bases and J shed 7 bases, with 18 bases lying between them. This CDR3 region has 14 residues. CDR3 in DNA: TGTGCCAGCCGCACAGGCACATTGAAGAATGAGCAGTTCTTC. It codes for CASRTGTLKNEQFF.

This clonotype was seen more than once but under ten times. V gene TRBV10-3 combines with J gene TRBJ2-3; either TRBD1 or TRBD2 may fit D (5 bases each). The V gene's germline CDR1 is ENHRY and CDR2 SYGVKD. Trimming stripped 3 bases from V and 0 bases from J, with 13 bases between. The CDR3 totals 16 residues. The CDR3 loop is CAISERDAPSTDTQYF. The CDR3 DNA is TGTGCCATCAGTGAAAGGGACGCGCCTAGCACAGATACGCAGTATTTT.

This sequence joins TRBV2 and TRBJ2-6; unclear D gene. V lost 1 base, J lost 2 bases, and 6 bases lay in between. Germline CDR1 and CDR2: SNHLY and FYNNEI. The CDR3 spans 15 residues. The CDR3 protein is CASSEGVAGANVLTF. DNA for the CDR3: TGTGCCAGCAGTGAAGGGGTAGCTGGGGCCAACGTCCTGACTTTC. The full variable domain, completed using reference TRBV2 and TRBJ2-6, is EPEVTQTPSHQVTQMGQEVILRCVPISNHLYFYWYRQILGQKVEFLVSFYNNEISEKSEIFDDQFSVERPDGSNFTLKIRSTKLEDSAMYFCASSEGVAGANVLTFGAGSRLTVL.

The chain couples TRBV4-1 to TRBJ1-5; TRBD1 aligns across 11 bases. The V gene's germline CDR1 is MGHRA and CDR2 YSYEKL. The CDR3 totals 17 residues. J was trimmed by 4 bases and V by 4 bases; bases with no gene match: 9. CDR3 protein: CASSPSGQGALNQPQHF. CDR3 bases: TGCGCCAGCAGCCCGTCCGGACAGGGGGCCCTAAATCAGCCCCAGCATTTT.

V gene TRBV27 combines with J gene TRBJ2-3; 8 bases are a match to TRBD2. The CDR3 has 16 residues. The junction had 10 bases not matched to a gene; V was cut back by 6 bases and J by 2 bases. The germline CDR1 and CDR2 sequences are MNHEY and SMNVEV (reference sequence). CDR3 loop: CASSPVSGTSTDTQYF. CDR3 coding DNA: TGTGCCAGCAGCCCTGTTAGCGGGACTTCCACAGATACGCAGTATTTT.